These 13 T cell receptor beta chains share one sample of origin, sequenced in a study of cytomegalovirus exposure and HLA in healthy donors. With 60 Vbeta and 13 Jbeta primers, the PCR was carried out. The protocol was immunoSEQ multiplex PCR, while the TCRdb copy is restricted to in-frame clones and leaves out a portion. The table shows approximately 150,000 clones, with about three quarters occurring only once. Sequenced sample: PBMCs. The receptors derive from a middle-aged woman in good health and CMV-seropositive.

This clone was detected a few times. The gene calls are TRBV4-3 and TRBJ2-1; D perhaps matches TRBD1 (5 bases). The CDR3 runs 15 residues. Germline CDR1 is LGHNA and CDR2 is YSLEER. The germline V and J ends were trimmed by 0 bases and 4 bases, with 10 bases remaining between them. The DNA of the CDR3 is TGCGCCAGCAGCCAAGATAGGGGCGCTTACAATGAGCAGTTCTTC. This translates into CASSQDRGAYNEQFF.

The chain uses TRBV2 and TRBJ2-7; D is unresolved. This CDR3 spans 10 amino acids. Per germline, CDR1 SNHLY and CDR2 FYNNEI. Trimming took 0 bases from V and 12 from J, leaving 6 bases between them. The CDR3 nucleotides read TGTGCCAGCAGTGAAGCGCTAATGTACTTC. The encoded protein is CASSEALMYF.

The chain is built from TRBV5-1 and TRBJ2-7, with 12 positions matching TRBD2. CDR3 length equals 17 residues. CDR1 and CDR2 from the germline V gene are SGHRS and YFSETQ. The V and J ends lost 2 bases and 5 bases, in that order; junction bases with no gene match: 11. CDR3 sequence reads: CASSFYMTSGSPHEQYF. DNA for the CDR3: TGCGCCAGCAGCTTCTACATGACTAGCGGGAGTCCCCACGAGCAGTACTTC.

V usage is TRBV5-1 and J usage is TRBJ2-1; 7 nucleotides agree with TRBD2. Looked up from germline, CDR1 is SGHRS and CDR2 is YFSETQ. V was pared by 2 bases and J by 3 bases, with 5 bases of the junction left unmatched. The CDR3 runs to 15 residues. CDR3 nucleotides: TGCGCCAGCAGCTTAGAGGGAGGGGACTACAATGAGCAGTTCTTC. Amino acid sequence: CASSLEGGDYNEQFF.

This clone was seen more than once but under ten times. The genes are TRBV6-5 and TRBJ1-1, with TRBD1 as a possible D gene (5 bases). The CDR3 is made up of 13 amino acids. Deletions cut 4 bases from V and 4 bases from J, with 10 bases between. Germline CDR1 is MNHEY and CDR2 is SVGAGI. The CDR3, as DNA: TGTGCCAGCAGTTCAAGGGGAGGCACTGAAGCTTTCTTT. It yields the protein CASSSRGGTEAFF.

This clone was seen a few times. The rearrangement links TRBV6-6 to TRBJ2-5; TRBD1 aligns across 9 bases. Looked up from germline, CDR1 is MNHNY and CDR2 is SVGAGI (reference sequence). The CDR3 contains 14 residues. The trim removed 4 bases at V and 5 bases at J, leaving 5 bases unmatched. The CDR3 protein is CASSSRTGVETQYF. The CDR3, as DNA: TGTGCCAGCAGTTCCCGGACAGGGGTGGAGACCCAGTACTTC.

This chain connects TRBV28 to TRBJ1-5, with TRBD1 matching over 7 bases. CDR3 length: 15 residues. V was pared by 6 bases and J by 6 bases, with 11 bases of the junction left unmatched. Germline CDR1 and CDR2: MDHEN and SYDVKM. Here the CDR3 DNA reads TGTGCCAGCAGACCCCGTGACAGGGTGTCTCAGCCCCAGCATTTT. It translates to CASRPRDRVSQPQHF.

The rearrangement links TRBV7-2 to TRBJ1-2; D gene ambiguous. Trimming removed 6 bases from V and 9 bases from J, with 20 bases in between. The CDR3 covers 14 residues. Germline loops: CDR1 SGHTA, CDR2 FQGNSA. CDR3 residues: CASSNRSPEVSYTF. CDR3 DNA sequence: TGTGCCAGCAGTAACCGATCCCCGGAGGTCAGCTACACCTTC.

The V call is TRBV7-2, the J call TRBJ2-1; weak D call: TRBD2 (7 bases). The CDR3 runs 15 residues. The germline V gene encodes CDR1 SGHTA and CDR2 FQGNSA. V gave up 1 base and J gave up 7 bases, with 14 bases separating them. This chain's CDR3 is CASSLEGGGWNEQFF. DNA for the CDR3: TGTGCCAGCAGCTTAGAGGGGGGGGGTTGGAATGAGCAGTTCTTC.

This sequence joins TRBV7-2 and TRBJ2-7, with unresolved D. Trimming removed 2 bases from V and 2 bases from J, with 10 bases in between. Germline-derived CDR1 and CDR2 are SGHTA and FQGNSA. This CDR3 is built from 14 residues. DNA for the CDR3: TGTGCCAGCAGCTTATGGCAGACTGCCTACGAGCAGTACTTC. Translating it yields CASSLWQTAYEQYF.

This chain joins TRBV18 and TRBJ2-1, with 9 bases aligning to TRBD1. V was pared by 3 bases and J by 7 bases, with 13 bases of the junction left unmatched. In germline, CDR1 is KGHSH, CDR2 LQKENI. The CDR3 extends over 17 amino acids. The CDR3, as DNA: TGTGCCAGCTCACCTGTCCCACAGGGGGCTATAGGAAATGAGCAGTTCTTC. It codes for CASSPVPQGAIGNEQFF.

This chain links TRBV28 with TRBJ2-5; TRBD2 is a possible D gene (5 bases). The J call is doubtful: the DNA matches TRBJ2-7 better. There are 13 residues in the CDR3. From germline, CDR1 is MDHEN and CDR2 SYDVKM. The CDR3 bases are TGTGCCAGCAGAGGAGGTAGTGGGTACGAGCAGTACTTC. This gives the protein CASRGGSGYEQYF.

Comments on this clone: Within the sample, other DNA sequences also encode this same CDR3. The chain employs TRBV7-6 and TRBJ1-1; no firm D call. V was clipped by 5 bases and J by 4 bases, with 11 bases between them. CDR1 and CDR2 from the germline V gene are SGHVS and FNYEAQ. This CDR3 spans 13 amino acids. Written as DNA, the CDR3 is TGTGCCAGCAGCCTAGGTAGTCCCACTGAAGCTTTCTTT. It encodes CASSLGSPTEAFF.